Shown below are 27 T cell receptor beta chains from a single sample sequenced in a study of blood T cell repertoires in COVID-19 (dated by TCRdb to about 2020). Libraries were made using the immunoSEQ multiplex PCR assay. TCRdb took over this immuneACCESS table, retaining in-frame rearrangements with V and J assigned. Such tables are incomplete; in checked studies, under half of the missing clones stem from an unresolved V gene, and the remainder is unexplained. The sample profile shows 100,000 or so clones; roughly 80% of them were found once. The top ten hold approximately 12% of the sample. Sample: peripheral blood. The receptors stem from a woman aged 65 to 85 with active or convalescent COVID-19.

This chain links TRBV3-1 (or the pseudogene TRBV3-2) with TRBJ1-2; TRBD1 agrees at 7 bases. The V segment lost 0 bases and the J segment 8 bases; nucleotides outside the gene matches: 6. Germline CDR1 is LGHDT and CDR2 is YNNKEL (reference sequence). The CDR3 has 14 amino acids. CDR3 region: CASSQDNLGQGYTF. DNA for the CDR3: TGTGCCAGCAGCCAAGATAACCTGGGACAGGGCTACACCTTC.

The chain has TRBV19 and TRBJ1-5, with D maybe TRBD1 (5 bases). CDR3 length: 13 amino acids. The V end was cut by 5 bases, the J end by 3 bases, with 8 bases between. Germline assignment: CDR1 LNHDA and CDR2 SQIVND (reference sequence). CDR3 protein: CASSQGFNQPQHF. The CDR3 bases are TGTGCCAGTAGTCAGGGCTTCAATCAGCCCCAGCATTTT.

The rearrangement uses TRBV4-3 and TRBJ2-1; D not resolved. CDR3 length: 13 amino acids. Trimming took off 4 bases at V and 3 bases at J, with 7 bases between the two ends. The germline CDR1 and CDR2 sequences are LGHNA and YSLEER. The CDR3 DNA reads TGCGCCAGCAGCCCTAGTCACTACAATGAGCAGTTCTTC. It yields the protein CASSPSHYNEQFF.

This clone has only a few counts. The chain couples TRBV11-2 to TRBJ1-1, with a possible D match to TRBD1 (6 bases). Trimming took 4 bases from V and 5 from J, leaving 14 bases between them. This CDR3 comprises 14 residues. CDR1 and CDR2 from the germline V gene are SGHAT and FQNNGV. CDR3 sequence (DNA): TGTGCCAGCAGCTCACAGGGTGGCTGGACTGAAGCTTTCTTT. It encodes CASSSQGGWTEAFF. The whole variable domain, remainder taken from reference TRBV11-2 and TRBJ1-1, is EAGVAQSPRYKIIEKRQSVAFWCNPISGHATLYWYQQILGQGPKLLIQFQNNGVVDDSQLPKDRFSAERLKGVDSTLKIQPAKLEDSAVYLCASSSQGGWTEAFFGQGTRLTVV.

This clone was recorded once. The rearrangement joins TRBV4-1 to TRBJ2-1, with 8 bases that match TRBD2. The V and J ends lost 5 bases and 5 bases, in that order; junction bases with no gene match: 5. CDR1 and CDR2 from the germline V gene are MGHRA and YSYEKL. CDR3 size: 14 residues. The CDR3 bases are TGCGCCAGCAGCTCTCGGGGGGGGAACAATGAGCAGTTCTTC. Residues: CASSSRGGNNEQFF.

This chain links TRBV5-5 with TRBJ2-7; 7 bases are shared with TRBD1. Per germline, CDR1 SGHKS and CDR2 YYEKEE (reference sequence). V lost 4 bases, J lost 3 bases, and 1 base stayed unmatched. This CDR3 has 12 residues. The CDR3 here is CASSRDSYEQYF. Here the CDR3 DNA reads TGTGCCAGCAGCCGGGACAGCTACGAGCAGTACTTC.

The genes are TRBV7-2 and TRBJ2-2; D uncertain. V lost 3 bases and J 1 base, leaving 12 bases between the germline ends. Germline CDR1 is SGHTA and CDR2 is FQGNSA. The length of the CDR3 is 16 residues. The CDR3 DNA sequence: TGTGCCAGCAGCTTGTTTGGCGGCTTGAACACCGGGGAGCTGTTTTTT. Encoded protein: CASSLFGGLNTGELFF.

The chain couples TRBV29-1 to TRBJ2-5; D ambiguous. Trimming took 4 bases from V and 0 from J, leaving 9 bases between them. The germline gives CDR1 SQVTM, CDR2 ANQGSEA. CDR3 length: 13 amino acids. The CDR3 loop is CSVGHLYQETQYF. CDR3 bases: TGCAGCGTTGGACACCTGTACCAAGAGACCCAGTACTTC.

In nucleotides, the CDR3 is TGTGCCAGCAGTCCCCGGGAGGATGAAGCTTTCTTT. This translates into CASSPREDEAFF. This chain joins TRBV6-2 or TRBV6-3 and TRBJ1-1; D unresolved. The germline CDR1 and CDR2 sequences are MNHEY and SVGEGT. V gave up 5 bases and J gave up 7 bases, with 11 bases separating them. The CDR3 is 12 amino acids.

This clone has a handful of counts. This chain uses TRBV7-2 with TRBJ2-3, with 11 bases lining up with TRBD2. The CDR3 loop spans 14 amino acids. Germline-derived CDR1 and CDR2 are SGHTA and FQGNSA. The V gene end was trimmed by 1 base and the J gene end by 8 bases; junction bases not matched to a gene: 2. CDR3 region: CASSLVAGGGTQYF. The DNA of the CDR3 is TGTGCCAGCAGCTTAGTAGCGGGGGGGGGTACGCAGTATTTT.

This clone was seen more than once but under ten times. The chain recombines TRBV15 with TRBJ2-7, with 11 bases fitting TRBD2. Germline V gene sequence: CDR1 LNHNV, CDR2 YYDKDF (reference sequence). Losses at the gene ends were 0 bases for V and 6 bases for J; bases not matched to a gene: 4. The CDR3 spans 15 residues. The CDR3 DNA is TGTGCCACCAGCAGAGATCTCCTAGCGGGGGGCGAGCAGTACTTC. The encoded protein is CATSRDLLAGGEQYF.

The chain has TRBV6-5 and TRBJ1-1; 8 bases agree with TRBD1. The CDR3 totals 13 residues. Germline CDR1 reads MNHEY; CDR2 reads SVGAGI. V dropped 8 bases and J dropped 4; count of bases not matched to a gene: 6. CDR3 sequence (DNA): TGTGCCAGCGACAGGGGCCAGGGCACTGAAGCTTTCTTT. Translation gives CASDRGQGTEAFF.

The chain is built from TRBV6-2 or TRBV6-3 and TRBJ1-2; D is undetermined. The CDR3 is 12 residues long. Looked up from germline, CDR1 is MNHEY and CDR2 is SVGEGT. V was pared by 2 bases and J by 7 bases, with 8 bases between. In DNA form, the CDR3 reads TGTGCCAGCAGTTACCCAAGAGTTGGCTACACCTTC. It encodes CASSYPRVGYTF.

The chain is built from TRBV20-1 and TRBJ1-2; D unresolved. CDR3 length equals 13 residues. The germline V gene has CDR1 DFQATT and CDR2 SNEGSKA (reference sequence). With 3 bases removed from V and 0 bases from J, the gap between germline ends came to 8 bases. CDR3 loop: CSASTGTNYGYTF. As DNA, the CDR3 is TGCAGTGCTAGTACGGGGACTAACTATGGCTACACCTTC.

CDR3 protein: CASSLGVHIRSGYTF. Here the CDR3 DNA reads TGTGCCAGCAGCTTAGGGGTCCATATCCGGAGTGGCTACACCTTC. The rearrangement joins TRBV7-2 to TRBJ1-2; unclear D gene. This CDR3 is built from 15 residues. Trimming removed 1 base at V and 7 bases at J, with 16 bases between. CDR1 is SGHTA, CDR2 FQGNSA, per germline.

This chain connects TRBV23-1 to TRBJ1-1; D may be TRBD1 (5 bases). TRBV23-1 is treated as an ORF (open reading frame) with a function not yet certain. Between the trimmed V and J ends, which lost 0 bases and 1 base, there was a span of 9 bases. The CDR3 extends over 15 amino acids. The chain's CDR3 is CASSQSGGENTEAFF. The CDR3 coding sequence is TGCGCCAGCAGTCAATCGGGAGGGGAGAACACTGAAGCTTTCTTT.

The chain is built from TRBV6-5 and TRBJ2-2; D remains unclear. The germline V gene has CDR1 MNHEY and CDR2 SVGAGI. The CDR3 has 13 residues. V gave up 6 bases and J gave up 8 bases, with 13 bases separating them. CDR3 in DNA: TGTGCCAGCAGCCGGTCCCCACCTGGGGAGCTGTTTTTT. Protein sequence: CASSRSPPGELFF.

CDR3: CASSRGQNLNQPQHF. CDR3 DNA sequence: TGTGCCAGCAGCCGGGGACAGAACCTCAATCAGCCCCAGCATTTT. The J gene is TRBJ1-5, the V gene TRBV5-8, with 7 bases that match TRBD1. From germline, CDR1 is SGHTS and CDR2 YDEGEE. The CDR3 has 15 amino acids. J gave up 3 bases and V 4 bases, and 7 bases lay outside the gene matches.

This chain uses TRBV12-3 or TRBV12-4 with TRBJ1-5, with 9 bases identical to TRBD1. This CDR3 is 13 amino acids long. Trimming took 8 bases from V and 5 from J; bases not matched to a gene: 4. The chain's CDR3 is CASQTGGDQPQHF. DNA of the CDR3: TGTGCCAGCCAGACAGGGGGTGATCAGCCCCAGCATTTT.

Here the CDR3 reads CASSLGLQNTEAFF. The CDR3 region has the DNA TGTGCCAGTAGTCTGGGACTTCAGAACACTGAAGCTTTCTTT. V usage is TRBV19 and J usage is TRBJ1-1; the D gene is possibly TRBD1 (5 bases). V lost 5 bases, J lost 1 base, and 11 bases lay in between. The CDR3 spans 14 residues. Germline-derived CDR1 and CDR2 are LNHDA and SQIVND (reference sequence).

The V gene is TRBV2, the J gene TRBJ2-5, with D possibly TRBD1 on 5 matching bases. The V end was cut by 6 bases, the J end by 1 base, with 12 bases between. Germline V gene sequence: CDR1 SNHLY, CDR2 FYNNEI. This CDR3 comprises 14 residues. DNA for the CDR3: TGTGCCAGCAGCACCCAGGGTTTCCAAGAGACCCAGTACTTC. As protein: CASSTQGFQETQYF.

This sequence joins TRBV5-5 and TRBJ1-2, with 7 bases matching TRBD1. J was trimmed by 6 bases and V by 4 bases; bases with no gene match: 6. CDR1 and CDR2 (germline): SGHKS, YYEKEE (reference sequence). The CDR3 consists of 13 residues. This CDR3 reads CASSLRQGDGYTF. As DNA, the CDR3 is TGTGCCAGCAGCCTCCGACAGGGAGATGGCTACACCTTC.

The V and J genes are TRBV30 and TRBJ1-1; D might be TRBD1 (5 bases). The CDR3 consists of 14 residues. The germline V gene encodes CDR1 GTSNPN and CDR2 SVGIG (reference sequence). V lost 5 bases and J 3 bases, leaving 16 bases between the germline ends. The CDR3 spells CAWGDSTADTEAFF. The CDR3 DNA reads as TGTGCCTGGGGGGACTCGACAGCGGACACTGAAGCTTTCTTT.

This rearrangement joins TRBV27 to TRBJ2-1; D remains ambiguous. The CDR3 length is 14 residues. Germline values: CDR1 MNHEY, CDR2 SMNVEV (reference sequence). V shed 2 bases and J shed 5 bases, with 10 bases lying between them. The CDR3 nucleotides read TGTGCCAGCAGTTTAACGGTTCTCAACAATGAGCAGTTCTTC. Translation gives CASSLTVLNNEQFF.

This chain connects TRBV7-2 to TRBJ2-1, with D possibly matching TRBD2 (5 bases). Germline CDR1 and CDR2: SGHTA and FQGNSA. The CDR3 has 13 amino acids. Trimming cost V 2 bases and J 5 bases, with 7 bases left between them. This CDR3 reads CASSLRTHNEQFF. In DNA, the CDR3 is TGTGCCAGCAGCTTAAGGACTCACAATGAGCAGTTCTTC.

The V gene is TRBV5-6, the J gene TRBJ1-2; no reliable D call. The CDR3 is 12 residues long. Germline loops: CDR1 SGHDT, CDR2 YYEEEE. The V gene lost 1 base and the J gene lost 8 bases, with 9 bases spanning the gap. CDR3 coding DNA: TGTGCCAGCAGCTTGCAGGTTGAGGGCTACACCTTC. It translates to CASSLQVEGYTF.

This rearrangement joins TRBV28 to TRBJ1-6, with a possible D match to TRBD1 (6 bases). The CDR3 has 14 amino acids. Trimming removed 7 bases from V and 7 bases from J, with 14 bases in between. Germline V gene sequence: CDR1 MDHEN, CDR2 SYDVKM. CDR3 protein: CASNNGGANSPLHF. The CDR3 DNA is TGTGCCAGCAACAACGGGGGGGCGAATTCACCCCTCCACTTT.